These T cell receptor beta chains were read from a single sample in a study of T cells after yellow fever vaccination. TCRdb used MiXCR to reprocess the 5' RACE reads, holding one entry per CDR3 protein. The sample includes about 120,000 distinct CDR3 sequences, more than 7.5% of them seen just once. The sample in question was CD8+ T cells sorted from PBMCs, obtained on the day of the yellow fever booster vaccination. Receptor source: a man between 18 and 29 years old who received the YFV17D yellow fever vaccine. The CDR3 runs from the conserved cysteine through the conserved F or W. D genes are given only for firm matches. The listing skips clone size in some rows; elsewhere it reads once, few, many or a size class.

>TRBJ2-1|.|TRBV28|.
TGTGCCAGCAGTCCCACTAAAAGGGGCTACAATGAGCAGTTCTTC
CASSPTKRGYNEQFF
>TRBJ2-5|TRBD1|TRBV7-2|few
TGTGCCAGCACCCCCACAGGGGGTCAAGAGACCCAGTACTTC
CASTPTGGQETQYF
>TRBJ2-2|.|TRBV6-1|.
TGTGCCAGCAGTGAAGTCGCGGGGGCCTTCACCGGGGAGCTGTTTTTT
CASSEVAGAFTGELFF
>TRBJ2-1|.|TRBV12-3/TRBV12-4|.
TGTGCCAGCAGCTTGGGGGTCAGCTCCTACAATGAGCAGTTCTTC
CASSLGVSSYNEQFF
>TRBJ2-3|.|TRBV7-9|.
TGTGCCAGCAGCGTGGGACTCCCAGATACGCAGTATTTT
CASSVGLPDTQYF
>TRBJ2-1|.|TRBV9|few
TGTGCCAGCAGCGAGGGGTGGGTAGGGTCCTACAATGAGCAGTTCTTC
CASSEGWVGSYNEQFF
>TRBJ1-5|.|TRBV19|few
TGTGCCAGTAGTCTCGTGGGCCAGAGCAATCAGCCCCAGCATTTT
CASSLVGQSNQPQHF
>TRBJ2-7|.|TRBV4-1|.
TGCGCCAGCAGCCAAGATCGGACCGGGGGCAGGGTTTACGAGCAGTACTTC
CASSQDRTGGRVYEQYF
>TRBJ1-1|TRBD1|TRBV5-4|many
TGTGCCAGCAGCTTCTGGGACAGGGGAATCACTGAAGCTTTCTTT
CASSFWDRGITEAFF
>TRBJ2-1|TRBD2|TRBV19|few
TGTGCCAGTAGTATCTCGAGCGGGGGGGCCCTCAATGAGCAGTTCTTC
CASSISSGGALNEQFF
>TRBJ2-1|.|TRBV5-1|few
TGCGCCAGCAGCTTGTCGGCCAGGGATCTATACAATGAGCAGTTCTTC
CASSLSARDLYNEQFF
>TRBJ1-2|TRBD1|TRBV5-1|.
TGCGCCATCAGCGAGGGACAGGGTGACCGTGGCTACACCTTC
CAISEGQGDRGYTF
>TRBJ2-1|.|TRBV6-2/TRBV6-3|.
TGTGCCAGCAGTTGGGGACTGAACAATGAGCAGTTCTTC
CASSWGLNNEQFF
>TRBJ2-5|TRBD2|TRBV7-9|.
TGTGCCAGCAGCCTGAACTTTGAGGGACTACCCAACCAAGAGACCCAGTACTTC
CASSLNFEGLPNQETQYF
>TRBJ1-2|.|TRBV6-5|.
TGTGCCAGCAGCCGACCGGGACACTATGGCTACACCTTC
CASSRPGHYGYTF
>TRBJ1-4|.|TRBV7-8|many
TGTGCCAGCAGCTTGGAGGGAGTGGAACTGTTTTTT
CASSLEGVELFF
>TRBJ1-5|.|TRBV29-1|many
TGCAGCGTCTATTCGGGCGACTACAATCAGCCCCAGCATTTT
CSVYSGDYNQPQHF
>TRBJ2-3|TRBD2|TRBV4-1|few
TGCGCCAGCAGCCAAGATTCGCCGGGGGGGCTCACAGATACGCAGTATTTT
CASSQDSPGGLTDTQYF
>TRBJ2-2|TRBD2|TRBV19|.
TGTGCCAGTAGTCTACTAGCGGGAACTACCGGGGAGCTGTTTTTT
CASSLLAGTTGELFF
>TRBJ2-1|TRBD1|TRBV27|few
TGTGCCAGCAGTTTATATACCTCCCCGACAGGGGATGAGCAGTTCTTC
CASSLYTSPTGDEQFF
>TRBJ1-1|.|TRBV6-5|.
TGTGCCTCAGCACGTGGAGGGAACACTGAAGCTTTCTTT
CASARGGNTEAFF
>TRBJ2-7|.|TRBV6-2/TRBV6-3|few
TGTGCCAGCAGTTACGTCGCAGGGGACGAGCAGTACTTC
CASSYVAGDEQYF